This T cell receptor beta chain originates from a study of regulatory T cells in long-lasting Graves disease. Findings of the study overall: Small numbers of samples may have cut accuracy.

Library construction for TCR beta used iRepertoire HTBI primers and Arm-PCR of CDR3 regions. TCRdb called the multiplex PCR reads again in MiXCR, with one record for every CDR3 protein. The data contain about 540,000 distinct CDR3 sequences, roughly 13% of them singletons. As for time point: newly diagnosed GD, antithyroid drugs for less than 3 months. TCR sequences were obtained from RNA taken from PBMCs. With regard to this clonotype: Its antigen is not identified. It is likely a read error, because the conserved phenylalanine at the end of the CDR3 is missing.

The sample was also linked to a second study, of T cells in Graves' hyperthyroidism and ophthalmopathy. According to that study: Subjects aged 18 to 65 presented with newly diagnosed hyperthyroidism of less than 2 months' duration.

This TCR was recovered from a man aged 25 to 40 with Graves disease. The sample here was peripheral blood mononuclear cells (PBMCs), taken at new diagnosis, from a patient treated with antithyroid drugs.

The CDR3 DNA reads as TGTGCCAGCAGCTTGGACAGGGCGCTCCAAGAGACCCAGTACCTC. This translates into CASSLDRALQETQYL. The rearrangement links TRBV11-2 to TRBJ2-5; 8 nucleotides line up with TRBD1. The germline V gene encodes CDR1 SGHAT and CDR2 FQNNGV. CDR3 size: 15 residues. V was clipped by 3 bases and J by 1 base; unmatched bases: 4.